This TCR beta chain was sequenced during a study of beta chain features in type 1 diabetes (dated 2018 in TCRdb). About the study as a whole: Mean age, gender distribution, total cell number and subset yield did not differ between patients and healthy donors. Across all samples, 90 million to 130 million sorted cells were examined, and cell number per subset correlated strongly with RNA yield. In the study, recently diagnosed type 1 diabetes patients and matched healthy donors were compared on the TCRB repertoires of their sorted circulating CD4+ T cell subsets. Regulatory and stem cell-like memory subsets were obtained from only 8 patients and roughly 8 healthy donors, while naive and central memory subsets were obtained from all 28 donors. Summary of the overall study and its limitations: Naive, central memory and regulatory TCRB repertoires appeared more similar among patients than among healthy donors. A moderate but significant shortening of TCRB CDR3 length was observed in type 1 diabetes patients in all four CD4+ subsets. Because cDNA was sequenced instead of genomic DNA, highly expressing activated cells could be over-represented, though the groups showed no difference in activation or CD3 levels. Shorter templates might have been favored by PCR, but patient and control samples were amplified and corrected together, so both groups would have been affected equally by any skew. HLA sub-analyses involved small numbers of individuals, so any influence of HLA type on TCRB rearrangement remained unresolved. Patients with type 1 diabetes made fewer insertions and deleted more nucleotides at VDJ recombination sites, implying thymic rearrangement abnormalities.

A single peripheral blood draw of about 116 mL on average was collected from each donor into heparinised tubes. A BD FACSAria II was used to sort naive, central memory, regulatory and stem cell-like memory CD4+ T cells with a panel that included CD45RO, CCR7, CD25, CD127, CD95 and CD27. Purity was above 95% for every sorted population. PBMCs were isolated immediately by Lymphoprep density gradient centrifugation and stained directly without culture. Samples were stained and sorted in pairs, with one healthy donor and one patient per experiment, so that batch effects were minimized. At the junction V is shortened by 4 bases and J by 0 bases, with 23 bases in between. CDR1 and CDR2, looked up from the germline V gene, are SGHTA and FQGNSA. The CDR3 contains 19 residues, cysteine and phenylalanine counted. Left in the record is the CDR3 DNA by itself, 57 bases read in frame from the first base. All of the isolated RNA was reverse transcribed with the High Capacity cDNA Reverse Transcription Kit, so expressed TCRB transcripts were sequenced. Deep immunoSEQ sequencing was applied to naive, central memory and regulatory T cell samples, giving an average of around 3.8 million total reads per sample. After sorted cells were lysed in RLT buffer, RNA was extracted with DNase-treated RNeasy Micro or Mini kits, with the choice depending on cell number. To prevent cross-contamination, every cell subset was processed on its own, while patient and healthy donor samples were processed together. The immunoSEQ multiplex PCR was used to amplify TCRB sequences from cDNA, generating 87-bp fragments that spanned the CDR3 region. Sequencing of the amplicons was performed on the Illumina HiSeq platform. Under the source paper's analysis protocol: Synthetic template baselines were used to correct PCR bias computationally, reads within Hamming distance 2 were collapsed together, and singletons that could not be merged were discarded. By aligning reads against IMGT, V, D and J genes, CDR3 length, and insertions or deletions at six rearrangement sites were assigned. Within each subset, clonotype counts were normalized to sorted cell number, after which true diversity and Gini coefficients were computed with the tcR R package. The overlap coefficient, calculated on TCRB nucleotide sequences, was used to quantify repertoire sharing. In TCRdb, the immuneACCESS table is reduced to in-frame sequences with V and J assigned. These tables do not hold every clone; where another copy was compared, an unresolved V gene accounts for under half, and the others remain unexplained. V and J calls and clone size are copied from that table; D and trimming were computed from the DNA. Within this sample are 150,000 to 200,000 clones, with about 9.8% of them counted one time only. Clones ranked in the top ten supply 2% to 3% of the sample.

In the case of this clone: Its antigen is still unknown. One base away there is no much larger clone; base qualities are not given.

The chain is made from TRBV7-2 and TRBJ2-3, and perhaps TRBD1 as D gene, on 5 matching bases. The origin of this receptor is a woman aged 18-29 years in good health. The source material was central memory CD4+ T cells from blood. This receptor has the CDR3 CASSSPLLWSDTSTDTQYF. Here is the DNA: TGTGCCAGCAGCTCGCCACTTCTCTGGTCGGACACCAGCACAGATACGCAGTATTTT.